This TCR beta chain was recovered during a study of identical twins. Notes on the study in general: Out-of-frame beta chain sequences displayed weaker excess sharing between twins.

As for this clonotype: Its antigen is still unknown.

Germline lookup yields CDR1 SGHDN and CDR2 FVKESK. The CDR3 has 15 residues. J was trimmed by 4 bases and V by 4 bases; bases with no gene match: 6. TCRdb re-analysed the 5' RACE reads in MiXCR, keeping a single row per CDR3 protein. Of 350,000 to 600,000 distinct CDR3 sequences listed, approximately 14% are singletons. The same sample was also studied in work on yellow fever vaccine responses in identical twins.

This TCR was sampled from a woman under 30 in good health. Sequencing was done on a sample of CD4+ T cells sorted from blood. The chain combines TRBV14 with TRBJ2-7, with 11 nucleotides matching TRBD1. The CDR3 nucleotides are TGTGCCAGCAGCCTGGGGGACAGGGGGGCGTACGAGCAGTACTTC. Translation gives CASSLGDRGAYEQYF. Filled out from reference TRBV14 and TRBJ2-7, the complete variable domain reads EAGVTQFPSHSVIEKGQTVTLRCDPISGHDNLYWYRRVMGKEIKFLLHFVKESKQDESGMPNNRFLAERTGGTYSTLKVQPAELEDSGVYFCASSLGDRGAYEQYFGPGTRLTVT.